This T cell receptor (beta chain) was sequenced during a study of Graves' ophthalmopathy and Graves' hyperthyroidism (dated by TCRdb to 2017 to 2018). About the full investigation: Peripheral blood samples were taken at the time of initial diagnosis, before any treatment was given. To tell Graves' ophthalmopathy apart from Graves' hyperthyroidism, and to predict which patients would progress to ophthalmopathy, the study relied on TCR beta repertoire signatures. In total, 135 blood samples were TCR-sequenced: 43 ophthalmopathy, some 75 hyperthyroidism and some 17 hyperthyroidism-to-ophthalmopathy patients. To explore V-J signatures that distinguish ophthalmopathy from hyperthyroidism, a discovery set of 95 to 100 patients was enrolled, made up of 43 with ophthalmopathy and around 60 with stable hyperthyroidism. For independent validation, a separate cohort was made up of about 18 hyperthyroidism patients plus 17 patients who later progressed from hyperthyroidism to ophthalmopathy. T-cell repertoires of thyroid tissue and blood were compared in more than 5 hyperthyroidism patients. After sampling, hyperthyroidism patients received methimazole starting at 30 mg daily, and ophthalmopathy patients received high-dose intravenous methylprednisolone. For training and testing, the 100 or so patients in the discovery cohort were randomly divided in a 7:3 ratio.

General findings and caveats noted by the study authors: In cross-validation, the 13-signature model distinguished ophthalmopathy from stable hyperthyroidism with approximately 85% sensitivity and about 84% specificity, and in the test set the corresponding values were roughly 80% and 76%. In validation, the model predicted ophthalmopathy progression with roughly 68% sensitivity and around 72% specificity; some 13 predicted patients were CT-confirmed with GO in a median of approximately 6.2 months. Most expanded thyroid clonotypes with a frequency above 0.001 also appeared in blood, which suggests that blood repertoires may reflect the immune response in the thyroid. No statistical method was used to predetermine the sample size, and group allocation was not hidden from the investigators.

TCR beta CDR3 regions were amplified from RNA transcripts for repertoire sequencing. HTBI primers and the Qiagen OneStep RT-PCR kit were used in a first-round RT-PCR, which was followed by a second-round multiplex PCR, size selection and purification. Libraries were sequenced on an Illumina HiSeq2000 using paired-end 100 bp reads. In the paper's pipeline: SOAPnuke was used to process the reads, removing any read that contained adapters or uncalled bases, had a mean Phred below 15, or lacked an exact match to the constant primer or identifier. High-quality paired reads were merged with COPE v1.2.5. Each unique nucleotide sequence was treated as a clonotype, and MiTCR v1.1 was used to align the clonotypes to the IMGT TRB V, D and J references. Analysis was restricted to V-J combinations with a frequency above 0.0001, which covered roughly 99% of repertoires. For each V-J combination, a TCR clonal expansion and chaos score was defined as F50 clonal expansion divided by the chaos observed in the TCRdist matrix. Welch's t-statistics and random forest were used to reduce features to over ten V-J combinations, which were fed into a naive Bayes classifier. The similarity between thyroid and blood repertoires was quantified using the Morisita-Horn index. Clones were called with MiXCR by TCRdb after fastp trimmed the public reads at Q25, and only in-frame beta chains were retained. Rows are unified per CDR3 protein, each entry keeping the most common DNA and genes. TCRdb, rather than the study authors, made the V and J calls. For this sample there are some 520,000 distinct CDR3 sequences; approximately 15% appear just once. In total, the top ten clones hold 9.8% of the sample.

This clonotype was counted ten times or more. Its antigen is unknown. One base away there is no much larger clone; base qualities are not given. Ophthalmopathy patients had moderately to severely active disease, Clinical Activity Score of at least 3, NOSPECS grade of at least 4, and disease duration under 3 months. Patients were excluded if they had other autoimmune diseases, uncontrolled infections, pregnancy or lactation. Diagnosis was based on clinical symptoms, serum thyroxine, TRAb, thyroid ultrasound and orbital computed tomography. Ficoll-Paque density gradient centrifugation was used to isolate PBMCs from about 9.4 ml of fresh peripheral blood. Total RNA was extracted with Trizol reagent and quality-checked on an Agilent 2100 Bioanalyzer. The receptor's source is a woman in her twenties or thirties with Graves' ophthalmopathy. Donor details come from another sample of the same person, matched by shared clones. Material: blood.

The base sequence is TGTGCCAGCAGTCAACAGGGCAACACCGGGGAGCTGTTTTTT. Its translation is CASSQQGNTGELFF. This receptor chain uses TRBV28 and TRBJ2-2; perhaps TRBD1 is the D gene, with 6 bases matching. CDR1 MDHEN and CDR2 SYDVKM were looked up in the germline V gene. Between the V and J ends, shortened by 5 bases and 2 bases respectively, the junction contains 9 bases. The CDR3 runs 14 amino acids, cysteine and phenylalanine included. Just CDR3 DNA is preserved here, 42 bases in frame from base 1.